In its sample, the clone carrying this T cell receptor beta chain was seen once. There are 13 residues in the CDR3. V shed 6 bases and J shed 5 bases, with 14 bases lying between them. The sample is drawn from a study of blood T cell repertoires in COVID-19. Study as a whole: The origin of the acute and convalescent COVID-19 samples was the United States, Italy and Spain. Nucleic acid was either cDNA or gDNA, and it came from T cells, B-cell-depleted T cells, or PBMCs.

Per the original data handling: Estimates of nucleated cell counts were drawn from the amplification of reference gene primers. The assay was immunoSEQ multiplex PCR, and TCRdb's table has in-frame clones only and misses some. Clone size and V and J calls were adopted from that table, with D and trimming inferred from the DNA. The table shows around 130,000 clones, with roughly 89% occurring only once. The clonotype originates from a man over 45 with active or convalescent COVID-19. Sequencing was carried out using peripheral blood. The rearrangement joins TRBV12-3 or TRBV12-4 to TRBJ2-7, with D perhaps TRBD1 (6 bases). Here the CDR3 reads CASRPTGSHEQYF. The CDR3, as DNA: TGTGCCAGCAGACCAACAGGGTCCCACGAGCAGTACTTC.